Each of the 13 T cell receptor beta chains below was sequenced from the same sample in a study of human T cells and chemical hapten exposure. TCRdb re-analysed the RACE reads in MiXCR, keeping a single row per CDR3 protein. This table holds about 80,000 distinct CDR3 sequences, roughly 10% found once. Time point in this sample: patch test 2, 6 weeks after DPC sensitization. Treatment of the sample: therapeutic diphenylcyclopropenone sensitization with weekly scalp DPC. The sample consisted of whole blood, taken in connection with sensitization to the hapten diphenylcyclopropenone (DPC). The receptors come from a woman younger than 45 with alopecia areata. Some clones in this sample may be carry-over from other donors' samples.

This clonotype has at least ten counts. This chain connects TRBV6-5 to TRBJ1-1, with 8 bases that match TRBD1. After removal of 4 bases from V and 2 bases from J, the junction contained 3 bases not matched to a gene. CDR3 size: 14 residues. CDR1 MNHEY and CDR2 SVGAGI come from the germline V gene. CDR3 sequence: CASSWDRTNTEAFF. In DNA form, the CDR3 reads TGTGCCAGCAGTTGGGACAGGACTAACACTGAAGCTTTCTTT.

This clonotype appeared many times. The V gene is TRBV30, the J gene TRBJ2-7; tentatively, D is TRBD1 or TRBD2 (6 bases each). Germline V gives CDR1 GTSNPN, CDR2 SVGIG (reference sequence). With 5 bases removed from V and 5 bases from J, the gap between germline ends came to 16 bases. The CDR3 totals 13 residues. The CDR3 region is CAWGLLGGHEQYF. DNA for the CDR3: TGTGCCTGGGGTCTTTTGGGGGGCCACGAGCAGTACTTC.

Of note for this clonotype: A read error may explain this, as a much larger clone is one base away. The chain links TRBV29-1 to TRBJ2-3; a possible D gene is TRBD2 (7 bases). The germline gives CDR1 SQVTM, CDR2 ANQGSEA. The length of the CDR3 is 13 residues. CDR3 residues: CSGGLAVTDMQYF. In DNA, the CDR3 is TGCAGCGGGGGGCTAGCGGTCACAGATATGCAGTATTTT.

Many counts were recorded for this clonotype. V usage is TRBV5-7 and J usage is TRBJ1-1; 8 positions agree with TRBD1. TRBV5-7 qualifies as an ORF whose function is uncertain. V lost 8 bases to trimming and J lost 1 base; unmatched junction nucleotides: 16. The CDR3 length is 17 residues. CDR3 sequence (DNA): TGTGCCAGACAAGGCGCAAGGACAGGGTTGTGGAACACTGAAGCTTTCTTT. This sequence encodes CARQGARTGLWNTEAFF.

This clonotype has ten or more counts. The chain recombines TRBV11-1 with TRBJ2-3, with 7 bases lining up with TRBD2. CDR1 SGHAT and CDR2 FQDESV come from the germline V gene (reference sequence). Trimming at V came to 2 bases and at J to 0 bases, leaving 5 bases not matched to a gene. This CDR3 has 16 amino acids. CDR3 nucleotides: TGTGCCAGCAGCTTATCTAGCGGACATAGCACAGATACGCAGTATTTT. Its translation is CASSLSSGHSTDTQYF.

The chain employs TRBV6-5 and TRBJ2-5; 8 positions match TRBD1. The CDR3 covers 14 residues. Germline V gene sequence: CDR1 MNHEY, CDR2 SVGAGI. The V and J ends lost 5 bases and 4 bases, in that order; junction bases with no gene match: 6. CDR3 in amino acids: CASSRRTGLETQYF. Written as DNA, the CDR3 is TGTGCCAGCAGTCGACGGACAGGGCTAGAGACCCAGTACTTC.

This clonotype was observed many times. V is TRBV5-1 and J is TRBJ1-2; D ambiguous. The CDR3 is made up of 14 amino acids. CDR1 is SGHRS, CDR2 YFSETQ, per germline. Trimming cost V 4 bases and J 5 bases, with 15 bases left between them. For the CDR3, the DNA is TGCGCCAGCAGCCCGACGACATCCACATATGGCTACACCTTC. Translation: CASSPTTSTYGYTF. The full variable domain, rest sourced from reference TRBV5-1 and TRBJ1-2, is KAGVTQTPRYLIKTRGQQVTLSCSPISGHRSVSWYQQTPGQGLQFLFEYFSETQRNKGNFPGRFSGRQFSNSRSEMNVSTLELGDSALYLCASSPTTSTYGYTFGSGTRLTVV.

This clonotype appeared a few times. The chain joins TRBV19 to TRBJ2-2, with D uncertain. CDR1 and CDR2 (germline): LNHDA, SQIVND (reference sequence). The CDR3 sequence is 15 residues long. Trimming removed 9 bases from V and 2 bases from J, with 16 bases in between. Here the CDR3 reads CASRGQEANTGELFF. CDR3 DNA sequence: TGTGCCAGCCGCGGTCAAGAGGCTAACACCGGGGAGCTGTTTTTT.

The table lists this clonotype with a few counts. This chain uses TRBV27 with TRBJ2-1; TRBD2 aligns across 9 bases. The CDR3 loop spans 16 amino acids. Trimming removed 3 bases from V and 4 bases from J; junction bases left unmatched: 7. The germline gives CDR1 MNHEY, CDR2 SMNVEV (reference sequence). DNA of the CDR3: TGTGCCAGCAGTTTCTTCGGGACTAGCAATTACAATGAGCAGTTCTTC. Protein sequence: CASSFFGTSNYNEQFF.

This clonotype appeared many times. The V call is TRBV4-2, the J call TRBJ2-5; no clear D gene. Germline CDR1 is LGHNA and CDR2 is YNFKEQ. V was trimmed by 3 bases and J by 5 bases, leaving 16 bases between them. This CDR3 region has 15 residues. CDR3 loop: CASSHLQGKVETQYF. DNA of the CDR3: TGTGCCAGCAGCCACTTACAAGGGAAGGTGGAGACCCAGTACTTC.

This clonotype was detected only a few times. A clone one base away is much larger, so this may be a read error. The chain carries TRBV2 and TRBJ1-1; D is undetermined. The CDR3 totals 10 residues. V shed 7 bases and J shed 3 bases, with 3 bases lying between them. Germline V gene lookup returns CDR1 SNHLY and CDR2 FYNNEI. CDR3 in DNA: TGTGCCAGCACAGACACTGAAGCTTTCTTT. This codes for CASTDTEAFF.

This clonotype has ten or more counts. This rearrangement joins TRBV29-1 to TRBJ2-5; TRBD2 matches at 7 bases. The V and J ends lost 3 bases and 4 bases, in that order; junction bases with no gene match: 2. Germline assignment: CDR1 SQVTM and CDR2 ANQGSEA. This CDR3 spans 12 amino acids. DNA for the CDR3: TGCAGCGTTGATCCGGGAGGAGAGACCCAGTACTTC. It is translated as CSVDPGGETQYF.

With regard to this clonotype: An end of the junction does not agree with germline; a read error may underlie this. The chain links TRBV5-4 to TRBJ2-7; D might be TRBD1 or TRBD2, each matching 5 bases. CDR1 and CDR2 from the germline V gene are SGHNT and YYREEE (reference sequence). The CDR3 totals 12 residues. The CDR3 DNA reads TGTGCCAGCAGCTTGGGGGACCGTCCACCTCTTTTC. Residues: CASSLGDRPPLF.